This T cell receptor beta chain was observed in a study of blood T cell repertoires in COVID-19. Study-level background: Spain, Italy and the United States supplied samples that represented acute and convalescent COVID-19.

With V trimmed by 0 bases and J by 7 bases, 11 bases remained unmatched. CDR1 and CDR2 (germline): GTSNPN, SVGIG (reference sequence). The CDR3 sequence is 16 residues long. TCRdb's copy holds only in-frame clones and misses some; the assay was immunoSEQ multiplex PCR. The sample contains more than 85,000 clones, about 86% of which appear only once. The material sequenced was PBMCs or T cells enriched from blood (not recorded which). The rearrangement joins TRBV30 to TRBJ2-7; 11 nucleotides agree with TRBD1. The origin of this receptor is a woman in her forties or fifties who had recovered from COVID-19. CDR3 residues: CAWSVMDRGPYREQYF. As DNA, the CDR3 is TGTGCCTGGAGTGTGATGGACAGGGGGCCTTACAGGGAGCAGTACTTC. Using reference TRBV30 and TRBJ2-7 for the parts outside the CDR3, the full variable domain is SQTIHQWPATLVQPVGSPLSLECTVEGTSNPNLYWYRQAAGRGLQLLFYSVGIGQISSEVPQNLSASRPQDRQFILSSKKLLLSDSGFYLCAWSVMDRGPYREQYFGPGTRLTVT.